This section outlines one TCR beta chain sequence together with its context. Its antigen remains unknown. Only in-frame clones appear in the TCRdb table, and some are missing; sequencing was by immunoSEQ multiplex PCR. The table shows 40,000 to 55,000 clones, with around four fifths occurring only once. The culture ran for approximately nine days before CD4+ T cells were isolated. The data belong to a study of vaccination effects on CD4 cells after COVID-19. The CDR3 totals 15 residues. The chain joins TRBV21-1 to TRBJ2-7; TRBD1 is the table's D call and was not checked against the DNA. TRBV21-1 is a pseudogene. Here the sequenced sample was CD4+ T cells from PBMCs cultured without peptide, taken before COVID-19 vaccination. This clonotype was sampled from a human donor who had a prior SARS-CoV-2 infection. For the CDR3, the DNA is TGTGCCAGCAGCAACGGAGGGGACAGGGTACCCTTAGAGTACTTC. The encoded protein is CASSNGGDRVPLEYF.